What follows describes a single T cell receptor beta chain. This clone showed up just a few times. Its antigen is still unknown. Qualities for individual bases were not recorded, and no much larger clone is one base off. Libraries were made using the immunoSEQ multiplex PCR assay. TCRdb stores this immuneACCESS table with in-frame sequences only. Part of the clones is absent; in the studies checked, under half of the shortfall reflects unresolved V genes, and no reason is known for the rest. Across this sample there are tens of thousands of clones, with around 90% seen only once. The ten largest clones capture about 0.4% of the sample. The sample is drawn from a study of T cell changes during pregnancy in multiple sclerosis (dated by TCRdb to 2018 to 2020). Study-level background: Changes in the T cell repertoire over the course of pregnancy were examined in this study in women with multiple sclerosis.

Cut back by 0 bases and 7 bases, the V and J ends lie 10 bases apart. The CDR3 has 15 amino acids, counting the end cysteine and phenylalanine. Only the CDR3 region is kept as DNA, spanning 45 bases read in frame from base 1. CDR1 LGHNA and CDR2 YSLEER were looked up in the germline V gene. The sample consisted of CD4+ T cells from peripheral blood mononuclear cells, taken before pregnancy. This chain joins TRBV4-3 to TRBJ1-6, with no confidently assigned D gene. This receptor was taken from a female donor with multiple sclerosis, enrolled in a pregnancy study. CDR3 loop: CASSQDLPGNSPLHF. The DNA sequence reads TGCGCCAGCAGCCAAGATCTCCCAGGCAATTCACCCCTCCACTTT.